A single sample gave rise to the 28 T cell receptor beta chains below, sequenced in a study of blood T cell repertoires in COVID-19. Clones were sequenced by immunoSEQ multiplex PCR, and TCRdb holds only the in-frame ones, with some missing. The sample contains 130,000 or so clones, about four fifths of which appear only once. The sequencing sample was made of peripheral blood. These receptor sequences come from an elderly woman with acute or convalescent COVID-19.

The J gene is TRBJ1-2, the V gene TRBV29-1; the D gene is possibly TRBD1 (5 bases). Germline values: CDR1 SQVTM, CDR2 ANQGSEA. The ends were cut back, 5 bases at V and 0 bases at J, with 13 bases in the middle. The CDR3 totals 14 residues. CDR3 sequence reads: CSVIGHRSNYGYTF. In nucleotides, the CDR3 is TGCAGCGTTATTGGACACCGATCTAACTATGGCTACACCTTC.

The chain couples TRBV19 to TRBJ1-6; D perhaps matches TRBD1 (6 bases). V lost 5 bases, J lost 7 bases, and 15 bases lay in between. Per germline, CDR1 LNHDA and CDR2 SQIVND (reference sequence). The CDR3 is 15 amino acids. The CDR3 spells CASSPNRARNSPLHF. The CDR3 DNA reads TGTGCCAGTAGTCCCAACAGGGCAAGGAATTCACCCCTCCACTTT.

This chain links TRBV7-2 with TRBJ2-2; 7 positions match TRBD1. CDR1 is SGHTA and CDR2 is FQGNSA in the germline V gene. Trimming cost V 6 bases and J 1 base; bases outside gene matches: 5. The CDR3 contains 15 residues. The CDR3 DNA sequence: TGTGCCAGCAGTGAGACAGGGTTGAACACCGGGGAGCTGTTTTTT. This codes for CASSETGLNTGELFF.

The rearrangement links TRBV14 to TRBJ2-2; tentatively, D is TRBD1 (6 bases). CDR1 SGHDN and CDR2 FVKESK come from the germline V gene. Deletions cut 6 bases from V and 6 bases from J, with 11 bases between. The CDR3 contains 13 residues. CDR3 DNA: TGTGCCAGCAGACAACAGGGTTCCGGGGAGCTGTTTTTT. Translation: CASRQQGSGELFF.

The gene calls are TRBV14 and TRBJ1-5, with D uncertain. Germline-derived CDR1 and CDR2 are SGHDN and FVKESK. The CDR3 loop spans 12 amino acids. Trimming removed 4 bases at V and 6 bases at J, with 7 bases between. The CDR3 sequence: CASSLPFQPQHF. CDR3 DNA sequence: TGTGCCAGCAGCCTTCCATTTCAGCCCCAGCATTTT.

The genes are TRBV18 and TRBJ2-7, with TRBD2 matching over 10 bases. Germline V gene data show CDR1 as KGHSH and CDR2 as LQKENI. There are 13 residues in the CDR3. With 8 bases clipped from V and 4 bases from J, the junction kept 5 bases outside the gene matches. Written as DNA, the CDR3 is TGTGCCAGCCTAGCGGGAGAGGGTTACGAGCAGTACTTC. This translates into CASLAGEGYEQYF.

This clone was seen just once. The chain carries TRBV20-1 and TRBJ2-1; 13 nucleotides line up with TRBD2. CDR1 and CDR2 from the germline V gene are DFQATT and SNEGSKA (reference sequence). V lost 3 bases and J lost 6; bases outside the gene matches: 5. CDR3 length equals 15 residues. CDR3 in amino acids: CSASAGTSGINEQFF. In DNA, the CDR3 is TGCAGTGCTAGTGCCGGGACTAGCGGGATCAATGAGCAGTTCTTC.

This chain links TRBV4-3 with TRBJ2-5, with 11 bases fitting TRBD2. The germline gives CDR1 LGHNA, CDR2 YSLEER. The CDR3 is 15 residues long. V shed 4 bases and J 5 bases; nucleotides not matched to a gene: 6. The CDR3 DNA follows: TGCGCCAGCAGCCGTAGCGGGAGGGTGGGTGAGACCCAGTACTTC. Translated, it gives CASSRSGRVGETQYF.

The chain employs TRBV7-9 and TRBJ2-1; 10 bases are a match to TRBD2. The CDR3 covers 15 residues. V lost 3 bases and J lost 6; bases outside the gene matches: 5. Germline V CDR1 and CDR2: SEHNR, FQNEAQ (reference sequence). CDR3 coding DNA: TGTGCCAGCAGCTTTAGAAGCGGGGGGGCCAATGAGCAGTTCTTC. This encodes CASSFRSGGANEQFF. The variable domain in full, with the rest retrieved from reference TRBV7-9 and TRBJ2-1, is DTGVSQNPRHKITKRGQNVTFRCDPISEHNRLYWYRQTLGQGPEFLTYFQNEAQLEKSRLLSDRFSAERPKGSFSTLEIQRTEQGDSAMYLCASSFRSGGANEQFFGPGTRLTVL.

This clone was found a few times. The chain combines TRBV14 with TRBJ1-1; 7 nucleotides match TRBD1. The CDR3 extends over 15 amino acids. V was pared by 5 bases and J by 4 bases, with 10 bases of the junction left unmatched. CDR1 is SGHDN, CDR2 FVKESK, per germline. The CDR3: CASSTRQGLSTEAFF. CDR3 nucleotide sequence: TGTGCCAGCAGCACCCGACAGGGATTGAGCACTGAAGCTTTCTTT.

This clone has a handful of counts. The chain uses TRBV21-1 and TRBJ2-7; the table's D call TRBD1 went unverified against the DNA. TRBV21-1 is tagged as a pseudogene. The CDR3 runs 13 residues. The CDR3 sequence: CASSNRTVYEQYF. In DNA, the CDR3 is TGTGCCAGCAGCAATCGAACAGTTTACGAGCAGTACTTC.

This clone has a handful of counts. CDR3 DNA: TGTGCCAGCAGCTTAGGGACAAATTACAATGAGCAGTTCTTC. As protein: CASSLGTNYNEQFF. The genes are TRBV7-2 and TRBJ2-1, with D perhaps matching TRBD1 (5 bases). V was pared by 1 base and J by 4 bases, with 8 bases between. Germline V CDR1 and CDR2: SGHTA, FQGNSA. The CDR3 runs 14 residues. Combining the CDR3 with reference TRBV7-2 and TRBJ2-1 gives the whole variable domain GAGVSQSPSNKVTEKGKDVELRCDPISGHTALYWYRQSLGQGLEFLIYFQGNSAPDKSGLPSDRFSAERTGGSVSTLTIQRTQQEDSAVYLCASSLGTNYNEQFFGPGTRLTVL.

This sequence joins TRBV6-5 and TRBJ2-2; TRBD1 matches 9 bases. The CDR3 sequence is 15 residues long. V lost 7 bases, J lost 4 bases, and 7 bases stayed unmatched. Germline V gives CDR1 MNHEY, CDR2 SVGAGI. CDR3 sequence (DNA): TGTGCCAGCACGAAAAGACAGGGGGTCACCGGGGAGCTGTTTTTT. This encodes CASTKRQGVTGELFF.

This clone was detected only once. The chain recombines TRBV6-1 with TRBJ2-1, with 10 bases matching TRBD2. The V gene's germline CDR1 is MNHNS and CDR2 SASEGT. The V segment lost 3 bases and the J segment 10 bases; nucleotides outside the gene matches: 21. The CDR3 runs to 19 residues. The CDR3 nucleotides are TGTGCCAGCAGTGAGCCAGTCCCAAGAGGGTCTAGCGGGAGACTCGAGCAGTTCTTC. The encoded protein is CASSEPVPRGSSGRLEQFF.

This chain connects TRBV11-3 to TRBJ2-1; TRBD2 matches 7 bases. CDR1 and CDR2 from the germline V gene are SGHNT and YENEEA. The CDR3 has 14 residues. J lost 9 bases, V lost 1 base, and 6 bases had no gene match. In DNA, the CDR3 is TGTGCCAGCAGCTTAGTTTCTAGCGGTCCTGAGCAGTTCTTC. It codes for CASSLVSSGPEQFF.

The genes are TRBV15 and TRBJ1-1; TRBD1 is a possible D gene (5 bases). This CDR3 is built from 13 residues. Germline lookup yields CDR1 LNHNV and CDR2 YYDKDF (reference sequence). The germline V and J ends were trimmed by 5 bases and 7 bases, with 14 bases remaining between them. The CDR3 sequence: CATSGSGGIEAFF. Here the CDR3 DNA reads TGTGCCACCAGCGGAAGCGGGGGGATTGAAGCTTTCTTT.

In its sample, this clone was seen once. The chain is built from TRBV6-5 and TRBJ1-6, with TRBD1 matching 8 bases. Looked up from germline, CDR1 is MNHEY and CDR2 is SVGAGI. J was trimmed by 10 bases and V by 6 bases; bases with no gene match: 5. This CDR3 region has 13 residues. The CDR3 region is CASRAGGASPLHF. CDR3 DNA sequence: TGTGCCAGCAGGGCAGGGGGCGCCTCACCCCTCCACTTT.

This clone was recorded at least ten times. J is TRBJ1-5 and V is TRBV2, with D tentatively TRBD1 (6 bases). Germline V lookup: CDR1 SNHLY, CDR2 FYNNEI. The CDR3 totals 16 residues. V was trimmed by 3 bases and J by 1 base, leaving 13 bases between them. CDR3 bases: TGTGCCAGCAGTGACGTAGGGGGATGGAGCAATCAGCCCCAGCATTTT. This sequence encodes CASSDVGGWSNQPQHF.

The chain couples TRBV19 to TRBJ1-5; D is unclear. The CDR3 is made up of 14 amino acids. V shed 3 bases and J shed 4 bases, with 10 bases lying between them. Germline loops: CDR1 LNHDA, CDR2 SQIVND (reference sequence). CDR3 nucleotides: TGTGCCAGTAGTATTTTGGAGGTTAATCAGCCCCAGCATTTT. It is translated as CASSILEVNQPQHF.

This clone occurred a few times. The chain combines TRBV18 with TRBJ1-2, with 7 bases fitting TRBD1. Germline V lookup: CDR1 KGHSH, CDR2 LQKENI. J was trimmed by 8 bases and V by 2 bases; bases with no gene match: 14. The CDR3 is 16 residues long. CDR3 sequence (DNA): TGTGCCAGCTCACCAGGTCCCGGGACAGTCCTGGGGGGCTACACCTTC. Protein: CASSPGPGTVLGGYTF.

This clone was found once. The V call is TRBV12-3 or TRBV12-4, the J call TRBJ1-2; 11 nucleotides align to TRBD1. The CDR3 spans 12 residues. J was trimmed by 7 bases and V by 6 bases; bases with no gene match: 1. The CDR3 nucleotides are TGTGCCAGCAGGGGGACAGGGGGTGGCTACACCTTC. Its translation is CASRGTGGGYTF.

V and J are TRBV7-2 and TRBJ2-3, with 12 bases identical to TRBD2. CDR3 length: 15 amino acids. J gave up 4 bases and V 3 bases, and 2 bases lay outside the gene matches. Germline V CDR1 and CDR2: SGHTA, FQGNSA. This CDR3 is CASSFGLAGSDTQYF. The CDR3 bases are TGTGCCAGCAGCTTTGGACTAGCGGGATCAGATACGCAGTATTTT.

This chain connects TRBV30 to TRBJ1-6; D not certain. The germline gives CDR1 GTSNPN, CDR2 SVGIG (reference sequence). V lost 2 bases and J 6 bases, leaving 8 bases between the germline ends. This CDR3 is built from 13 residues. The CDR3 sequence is CAWSKSSNSPLHF. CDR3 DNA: TGTGCCTGGAGTAAAAGCTCTAATTCACCCCTCCACTTT. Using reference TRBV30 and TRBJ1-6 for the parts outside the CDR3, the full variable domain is SQTIHQWPATLVQPVGSPLSLECTVEGTSNPNLYWYRQAAGRGLQLLFYSVGIGQISSEVPQNLSASRPQDRQFILSSKKLLLSDSGFYLCAWSKSSNSPLHFGNGTRLTVT.

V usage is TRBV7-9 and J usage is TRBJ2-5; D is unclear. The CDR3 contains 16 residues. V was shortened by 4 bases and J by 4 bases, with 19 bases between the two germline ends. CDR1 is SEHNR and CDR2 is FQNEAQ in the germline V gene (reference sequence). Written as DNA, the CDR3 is TGTGCCAGCAGCTCAGCTCTCCTGGTGAGAGGAGAGACCCAGTACTTC. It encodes CASSSALLVRGETQYF.

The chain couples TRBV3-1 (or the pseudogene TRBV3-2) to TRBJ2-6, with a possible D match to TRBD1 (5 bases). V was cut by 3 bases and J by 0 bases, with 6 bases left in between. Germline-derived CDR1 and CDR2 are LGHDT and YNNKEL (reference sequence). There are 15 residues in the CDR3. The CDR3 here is CASSHTGSGANVLTF. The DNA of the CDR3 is TGTGCCAGCAGCCATACAGGCTCTGGGGCCAACGTCCTGACTTTC.

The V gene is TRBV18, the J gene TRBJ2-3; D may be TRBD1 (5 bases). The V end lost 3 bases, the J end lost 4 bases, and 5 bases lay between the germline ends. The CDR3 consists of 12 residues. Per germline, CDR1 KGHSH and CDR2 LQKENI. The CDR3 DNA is TGTGCCAGCTCACCGGGGCCAGATACGCAGTATTTT. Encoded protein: CASSPGPDTQYF.

DNA for the CDR3: TGCGCCAGCAGCCAAGGCATGCGGACAGGGGGCTACGAGCAGTACTTC. It translates to CASSQGMRTGGYEQYF. The gene calls are TRBV4-1 and TRBJ2-7; 10 nucleotides match TRBD1. The CDR3 covers 16 residues. Germline V CDR1 and CDR2: MGHRA, YSYEKL. The V and J ends lost 1 base and 3 bases, in that order; junction bases with no gene match: 6.

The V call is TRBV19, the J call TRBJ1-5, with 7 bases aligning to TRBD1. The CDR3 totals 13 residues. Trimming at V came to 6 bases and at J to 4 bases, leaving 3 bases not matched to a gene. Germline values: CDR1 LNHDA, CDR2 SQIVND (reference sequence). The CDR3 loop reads CASSSGGNQPQHF. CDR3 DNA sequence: TGTGCCAGTAGCTCAGGGGGGAATCAGCCCCAGCATTTT.